The clone carrying this T cell receptor beta chain was counted ten times or more. The sample is drawn from a study of T cells in Graves' hyperthyroidism and ophthalmopathy. The source material, RNA transcripts, was used to amplify TCR beta CDR3 regions. When the TCR CDR3 underwent first-round RT-PCR, the HTBI primer set was used. TCRdb re-called the multiplex PCR reads with MiXCR, one entry per CDR3 protein. The table has under 650,000 distinct CDR3 sequences, around 15% seen once. CDR1 and CDR2 (germline): MDHEN, SYDVKM. Germline trimming cut 6 bases from V and 4 bases from J; bases unmatched to any gene: 12. The CDR3 is 17 amino acids.

Sample: blood. The V and J genes are TRBV28 and TRBJ2-3, with TRBD2 matching over 11 bases. The receptor comes from a woman in her twenties or thirties with Graves' hyperthyroidism. CDR3: CASSRTSGRVLADTQYF. The DNA for the CDR3 is TGTGCCAGCAGCCGCACTAGCGGGAGAGTTTTAGCAGATACGCAGTATTTT.